This TCR beta chain appears in the sequencing data of a study of T cells expressing NK-cell markers. About the study: All TCR beta repertoires analysed originated from sorted CD3+CD56+NKG2C+, CD3+CD56+NKG2C- and CD3+CD56-NKG2C+ T cells. Of eight sequenced donors, seven were HCMV-seropositive and one HCMV-seronegative. Study findings and constraints: Where a handful of donors were concerned, these clonotypes also led the CD3+CD56-NKG2C+ fraction.

Looked up from germline, CDR1 is MDHEN and CDR2 is SYDVKM. This CDR3 comprises 15 residues. One entry per CDR3 protein, without DNA, is what TCRdb gives after re-calling the 5' RACE reads. Its table records 250,000 to 300,000 distinct CDR3 sequences. Details on this clonotype: Its matching antigen is unknown.

The V gene is TRBV28, the J gene TRBJ1-5. Specimen: blood T cells: a sorted CD56 or NKG2C T cell subset, CD4+ or CD8+ T cells, or bulk PBMC T cells (not recorded which). The clonotype originates from a woman aged 18 to 75 in good health. This CDR3 is CASSFSYDSNQPQHF.